One TCR beta chain is described in this entry. Antigen unknown. These data originate in a study of T cell responses to AZD1222 COVID-19 vaccine. General study findings and limits: Baseline serostatus was positive in only 5 to 7 AZD1222 recipients.

Libraries were prepared by immunoSEQ multiplex PCR; TCRdb keeps only in-frame clonotypes and omits some of them. The table has fewer than 130,000 clones, roughly 90% seen once. Germline V gene sequence: CDR1 LGHNA, CDR2 YNFKEQ. The CDR3 runs 15 residues. The V end was cut by 2 bases, the J end by 6 bases, with 16 bases between. The sequencing used peripheral blood, collected on day 0 of AZD1222 vaccination. The chain uses TRBV4-2 and TRBJ1-2; D is unresolved. This clonotype originated in an adult in good health. CDR3 sequence (DNA): TGTGCCAGCAGCCAACGGGCTGAGGACCGGGATGGCTACACCTTC. Encoded protein: CASSQRAEDRDGYTF.